Listed below are T cell receptor beta chains from one sample, sequenced in a study of tumor-infiltrating lymphocytes in primary liver carcinoma. TCRdb re-called the multiplex PCR reads through MiXCR, storing one row per CDR3 protein. Of 20,000 to 25,000 distinct CDR3 sequences in the sample, roughly 85% were seen once. The sample comprised liver tumor tissue from sampling region 1. The receptors derive from a woman in her twenties or thirties with primary liver carcinoma and hepatitis B virus infection. Both conserved end residues are part of each CDR3. D genes are given only for firm matches. Some rows mark clone size as missing; the rest say once, few, many or name a class of expanded clone.

clone size,V gene,J gene,D gene,CDR3 DNA,CDR3 protein
NA,TRBV5-4,TRBJ2-3,NA,TGTGTCAGCAGCGTAGACGAACACCCTCCACCCACAGATACACAGTATTTT,CVSSVDEHPPPTDTQYF
many,TRBV5-1,TRBJ1-4,NA,TGCTCCAGCAGCTTGGGGAATACTAATGAAAAACTGTTTTTT,CSSSLGNTNEKLFF
few,TRBV7-3,TRBJ2-5,TRBD2,TGTGTCAGCAGCTCAACTAGCGGGAGTAAAGAGGCCCAGTACTTC,CVSSSTSGSKEAQYF
few,TRBV14,TRBJ2-2,NA,TGTGCCAGCAGCCTAGAACGGAACACCGGGGAGCTGTTTTTT,CASSLERNTGELFF
few,TRBV6-5,TRBJ2-2,NA,TGTGCCAGCAGTCTCATGGGGCTGAACACCGAGGAGCTGTTTTTT,CASSLMGLNTEELFF
NA,TRBV4-3,TRBJ2-1,NA,TGCGCCAGCAGCCACAGAGAGTTGATCAATGAGAAGTTCTTC,CASSHRELINEKFF
once,TRBV11-2,TRBJ1-2,NA,TGTGCCAACAGCTTAAGGGAAACTAACTATGACTACACCTTC,CANSLRETNYDYTF
NA,TRBV29-1,TRBJ2-5,TRBD1,TGCAGCGTGGAAGGACAGGGCGGGGCCCAGTATTTC,CSVEGQGGAQYF
NA,TRBV5-1,TRBJ2-7,TRBD2,TGCGCCAAAAGGTTAGCGGGGACCCTCTACGAGCAGTACTTC,CAKRLAGTLYEQYF
NA,TRBV4-3,TRBJ1-6,NA,TGCGCCAGTAACCAAGGGAGCTCCTATAATTCACCCCTCCACTTT,CASNQGSSYNSPLHF
NA,TRBV4-1,TRBJ2-1,TRBD1,TGCGCCAGCAGCCGAGATCCGGTACAGGGGGAGAATGATCAGTTCTTC,CASSRDPVQGENDQFF
NA,TRBV5-4,TRBJ2-3,NA,TGTGCCAGCAGCGTAGACGGACACCGTCCACCCACCGATACACAGTATTTT,CASSVDGHRPPTDTQYF
NA,TRBV9,TRBJ2-2,NA,TGTGTCAACACCGTAGATTCCGGGGAGCTATTTTTT,CVNTVDSGELFF
NA,TRBV9,TRBJ2-7,NA,TGTGACAACGGGCGACTAAGCAACGAGCAGTACTTC,CDNGRLSNEQYF
NA,TRBV12-3/TRBV12-4,TRBJ2-7,NA,TGTGCCAGCACCAGCGACGCCGGCTCCTACGAGCAGTACTTC,CASTSDAGSYEQYF
NA,TRBV11-3,TRBJ2-1,NA,TGTGCCAGCAGCCCCGGCGAGTACAATGAGCAGTTCTTC,CASSPGEYNEQFF
NA,TRBV5-6,TRBJ1-1,NA,TGTGTCAGTAGCTTGGTGGGGGAGGTGAGCACTGAAGCTTTATTT,CVSSLVGEVSTEALF
NA,TRBV6-1,TRBJ2-2,NA,TGTGTCAGCAGCGAAACCCTTCCCGGGGGCGCCGCGAACACCTGGGAGCTGTTTTTT,CVSSETLPGGAANTWELFF
NA,TRBV11-1,TRBJ2-7,NA,TGTGCTAACAGGTTAGGATACCTCCGCGAGCAGTATTTC,CANRLGYLREQYF
NA,TRBV25-1,TRBJ2-1,NA,TGTGCCGGCAGGCATTCTGAGCAGTCCTTC,CAGRHSEQSF
NA,TRBV11-2,TRBJ1-6,NA,TGTGCCAGCCCCCTCACCCAGGGCACTAATTCACCCCTCCACTTT,CASPLTQGTNSPLHF
few,TRBV6-6,TRBJ1-1,NA,TGTGTCAGCAAAGGAGGTGAGGAATACAGCACTGAAGCTTTCTTT,CVSKGGEEYSTEAFF
medium-sized,TRBV12-3/TRBV12-4,TRBJ2-7,NA,TGTGCCAGCCTACAATCCGGTACACAGGGTTACGAGCAGTACTTC,CASLQSGTQGYEQYF
NA,TRBV5-8,TRBJ2-1,NA,TGTGTCAGCAGCTCCCGACCAACCAATGAGCCGTTCTTC,CVSSSRPTNEPFF
NA,TRBV4-3,TRBJ2-1,NA,TGCTCCATCAGCCACACTGATTTGGTCAATGAGCAGTTCTTC,CSISHTDLVNEQFF
NA,TRBV6-1,TRBJ1-5,NA,TGTTCTAGCAGTGTACAGGGAGATCAGCCCCAGCATTTT,CSSSVQGDQPQHF
NA,TRBV4-2,TRBJ1-1,NA,TGTGCCAGCAACCCAGTCGAGGGGAGAGGGAACACCGAAGCTTTCTTT,CASNPVEGRGNTEAFF
NA,TRBV12-3/TRBV12-4,TRBJ2-1,NA,TGTGCCAGCACCGCGAGCCTCTCCTACAATGAGTTGTTCTTT,CASTASLSYNELFF
NA,TRBV2,TRBJ1-5,TRBD1,TGTGCCAGCAGTGGGGGAGGGGGCAATCAGGCCCAGCATTTT,CASSGGGGNQAQHF
NA,TRBV4-3,TRBJ2-1,NA,TGCACCAGCAGCCAAGACGCGGGAAGCTCCTGCAATGAGCAGTTCTTC,CTSSQDAGSSCNEQFF
few,TRBV11-3,TRBJ2-1,TRBD2,TGTGCCGGCGCTAGCGGGAACGGGAATGAGCAGTTTTTC,CAGASGNGNEQFF
NA,TRBV4-2,TRBJ1-5,NA,TGTGCCAGCAGCCAAGGCCAGAATCAGCCCCAGCATTTT,CASSQGQNQPQHF
NA,TRBV6-1,TRBJ1-2,NA,TGTGGCAGCAGTGAACGGTTCCTCGTCCTTAGATCTAACTATTGCTACACCTTC,CGSSERFLVLRSNYCYTF
NA,TRBV5-1,TRBJ2-7,TRBD2,TGCGCCAGCAGCTTCTCTAGCGGTAATACCTATGAGCAATACTTC,CASSFSSGNTYEQYF
NA,TRBV5-1,TRBJ2-7,NA,TGCGCCAACAGCTTGGACAAGGCCTACGAGCAGTACTTC,CANSLDKAYEQYF
NA,TRBV7-3,TRBJ2-1,TRBD2,TGTGCCAGCAGCTTGACTAGCGTGACGAACAATGAGCAGTCCTTC,CASSLTSVTNNEQSF